Each of the 20 T cell receptor beta chains below was sequenced from the same sample in a study of vaccination effects on CD4 cells after COVID-19. Prior to sequencing, the ViraFEST assay stimulated PBMC with viral peptide pools, which expanded the antigen-specific CD4+ T cells. Culture proceeded for under twelve days, and CD4+ T cells were then isolated. The person had PCR-confirmed SARS-CoV-2 infection between March and December 2020. TCRdb's table, derived via immunoSEQ multiplex PCR, lists solely in-frame clones and lacks some. This sample has about 26,000 clones, with 75% to 85% found just once. The antigens for these receptors are not known. Sequencing was performed on CD4+ T cells from PBMCs cultured with HCoV-NL63 spike peptides, taken before COVID-19 vaccination. The receptor set was obtained from a human donor who had a prior SARS-CoV-2 infection.

The chain couples TRBV27 to TRBJ2-3, with D hard to call. Germline V gene lookup returns CDR1 MNHEY and CDR2 SMNVEV (reference sequence). Trimming stripped 2 bases from V and 6 bases from J, with 9 bases between. The CDR3 runs to 13 residues. CDR3 in amino acids: CASSLLHLDTQYF. CDR3 DNA sequence: TGTGCCAGCAGTTTACTACACCTGGATACGCAGTATTTT.

This clone was seen a single time. The chain combines TRBV11-3 with TRBJ2-1; D is unclear. Per the germline V gene, CDR1 is SGHNT and CDR2 is YENEEA. This CDR3 comprises 14 residues. Trimming took off 5 bases at V and 5 bases at J, with 13 bases between the two ends. The CDR3 loop is CASSATSWDNEQFF. CDR3 coding DNA: TGTGCCAGCAGCGCGACGAGCTGGGACAATGAGCAGTTCTTC.

A single count supports this clone. V is TRBV25-1 and J is TRBJ1-1; 10 positions agree with TRBD1. Germline loops: CDR1 MGHDK, CDR2 SYGVNS. With V trimmed by 4 bases and J by 9 bases, 5 bases remained unmatched. CDR3 length equals 13 residues. The CDR3 bases are TGTGCCAGCAGTGTTGGGGACAGGGGAAAAGCTTTCTTT. Translation: CASSVGDRGKAFF.

There are a few counts of this clone. The chain is built from TRBV7-9 and TRBJ1-6; D is unresolved. The CDR3 has 10 amino acids. Per germline, CDR1 SEHNR and CDR2 FQNEAQ (reference sequence). The germline V and J ends were trimmed by 8 bases and 8 bases, with 4 bases remaining between them. This chain's CDR3 is CASDDSPLHF. Here the CDR3 DNA reads TGTGCCAGCGATGATTCACCCCTCCACTTT.

The genes are TRBV5-4 and TRBJ2-5; TRBD2 matches 8 bases. This CDR3 comprises 18 residues. CDR1 and CDR2 from the germline V gene are SGHNT and YYREEE (reference sequence). Losses at the gene ends were 0 bases for V and 2 bases for J; bases not matched to a gene: 12. CDR3 nucleotide sequence: TGTGCCAGCAGCTTGGGGGCCCAGCGGGGGAGTATTCAAGAGACCCAGTACTTC. Its protein is CASSLGAQRGSIQETQYF.

This chain uses TRBV5-8 with TRBJ1-6; D gene unclear. Germline values: CDR1 SGHTS, CDR2 YDEGEE. The CDR3 runs to 11 residues. V was shortened by 2 bases and J by 6 bases, with 0 bases between the two germline ends. The CDR3 sequence: CASSFNSPLHF. DNA for the CDR3: TGTGCCAGCAGCTTTAATTCACCCCTCCACTTT.

The V and J genes are TRBV11-1 and TRBJ2-1; 7 bases are shared with TRBD2. V was clipped by 2 bases and J by 7 bases; unmatched bases: 2. Per the germline V gene, CDR1 is SGHAT and CDR2 is FQDESV (reference sequence). This CDR3 contains 13 residues. The DNA for the CDR3 is TGTGCCAGCAGCTTATCAGCGGGAAATGAGCAGTTCTTC. Translating gives CASSLSAGNEQFF.

V usage is TRBV24-1 and J usage is TRBJ2-2, with 9 bases aligning to TRBD2. J gave up 1 base and V 5 bases, and 22 bases lay outside the gene matches. Germline lookup yields CDR1 KGHDR and CDR2 SFDVKD. The CDR3 is 22 amino acids. The CDR3 reads CATSGRDRVNFSGRENTGELFF. CDR3 in DNA: TGTGCCACCAGTGGGCGAGACAGGGTAAATTTTAGCGGGAGAGAGAACACCGGGGAGCTGTTTTTT.

CDR3 loop: CASSAPETGNEKLFF. CDR3 nucleotide sequence: TGTGCCAGCAGCGCGCCGGAGACAGGGAATGAAAAACTGTTTTTT. The chain carries TRBV7-9 and TRBJ1-4; TRBD1 matches 7 bases. V lost 5 bases to trimming and J lost 5 bases; unmatched junction nucleotides: 8. The CDR3 is 15 amino acids. Germline V gene sequence: CDR1 SEHNR, CDR2 FQNEAQ (reference sequence). Drawing the rest from reference TRBV7-9 and TRBJ1-4, the complete variable domain is DTGVSQNPRHKITKRGQNVTFRCDPISEHNRLYWYRQTLGQGPEFLTYFQNEAQLEKSRLLSDRFSAERPKGSFSTLEIQRTEQGDSAMYLCASSAPETGNEKLFFGSGTQLSVL.

The chain is built from TRBV2 and TRBJ2-7; TRBD2 matches at 7 bases. This CDR3 has 14 amino acids. CDR1 is SNHLY and CDR2 is FYNNEI in the germline V gene. Trimming cost V 7 bases and J 3 bases; bases outside gene matches: 9. CDR3 sequence: CASTAGTGGYEQYF. The CDR3 DNA reads as TGTGCCAGCACCGCGGGGACGGGGGGCTACGAGCAGTACTTC.

This clone was counted only a few times. The chain couples TRBV2 to TRBJ2-7; D is possibly TRBD1 (6 bases). This CDR3 has 14 residues. V lost 10 bases to trimming and J lost 0 bases, with 16 bases between them. In germline, CDR1 is SNHLY, CDR2 FYNNEI. The CDR3 nucleotides are TGTGCCACTCAACAGGGTCTCAGCTCCTACGAGCAGTACTTC. Amino acid sequence: CATQQGLSSYEQYF. Full variable domain (rest looked up from reference TRBV2 and TRBJ2-7): EPEVTQTPSHQVTQMGQEVILRCVPISNHLYFYWYRQILGQKVEFLVSFYNNEISEKSEIFDDQFSVERPDGSNFTLKIRSTKLEDSAMYFCATQQGLSSYEQYFGPGTRLTVT.

This chain joins TRBV4-1 and TRBJ2-2, with 8 bases fitting TRBD1. The CDR3 runs 16 residues. V shed 4 bases, J shed 6 bases, and the junction held 10 bases outside the gene matches. Germline-derived CDR1 and CDR2 are MGHRA and YSYEKL. The CDR3 protein is CASSPGQGSLAGELFF. CDR3 nucleotides: TGCGCCAGCAGCCCCGGACAGGGTAGTTTGGCCGGGGAGCTGTTTTTT.

This sequence joins TRBV6-1 and TRBJ2-3, with 14 bases that match TRBD2. This CDR3 is 16 amino acids long. Germline trimming cut 3 bases from V and 5 bases from J; bases unmatched to any gene: 4. CDR1 and CDR2 (germline): MNHNS, SASEGT. CDR3 residues: CASSETSGGAIDTQYF. The CDR3 bases are TGTGCCAGCAGTGAGACTAGCGGGGGGGCCATAGATACGCAGTATTTT.

The chain links TRBV6-4 to TRBJ2-3; weak D call: TRBD2 (5 bases). Trimming shortened V by 5 bases and J by 0 bases, and 12 bases separated the two germline ends. The germline V gene encodes CDR1 MRHNA and CDR2 SNTAGT. The CDR3 has 15 amino acids. CDR3 loop: CASSKDWTSTDTQYF. As DNA, the CDR3 is TGTGCCAGCAGTAAAGACTGGACTAGCACAGATACGCAGTATTTT.

This clone was observed a few times. The rearrangement links TRBV5-4 to TRBJ2-1; 10 positions match TRBD2. V lost 5 bases, J lost 7 bases, and 15 bases stayed unmatched. There are 17 residues in the CDR3. Germline values: CDR1 SGHNT, CDR2 YYREEE (reference sequence). The CDR3 reads CASRYSGGAFTGNEQFF. The CDR3 bases are TGTGCCAGCAGGTACAGCGGGGGGGCCTTCACCGGGAATGAGCAGTTCTTC.

This clone counts as medium-sized. The genes are TRBV5-1 and TRBJ2-7, with 9 bases fitting TRBD1. In germline, CDR1 is SGHRS, CDR2 YFSETQ. The CDR3 consists of 14 residues. V was pared by 4 bases and J by 5 bases, with 7 bases of the junction left unmatched. The DNA for the CDR3 is TGCGCCAGCAGCCCCGGGACAGGGATCCACGAGCAGTACTTC. It encodes CASSPGTGIHEQYF.

The J gene is TRBJ1-2, the V gene TRBV6-5; 10 nucleotides match TRBD1. CDR1 is MNHEY and CDR2 is SVGAGI in the germline V gene. The CDR3 is 14 amino acids. Losses at the gene ends were 0 bases for V and 7 bases for J; bases not matched to a gene: 2. The CDR3 here is CASSYSTGGFGYTF. As DNA, the CDR3 is TGTGCCAGCAGTTACTCGACAGGGGGCTTTGGCTACACCTTC.

The rearrangement uses TRBV18 and TRBJ1-2; tentative D call: TRBD1 (5 bases). V lost 2 bases and J 0 bases, leaving 16 bases between the germline ends. The CDR3 contains 17 residues. The germline V gene has CDR1 KGHSH and CDR2 LQKENI. The CDR3 DNA reads as TGTGCCAGCTCACCAATGGCAGGGACTATAGCTAACTATGGCTACACCTTC. As protein: CASSPMAGTIANYGYTF.

The rearrangement links TRBV5-1 to TRBJ1-6, with TRBD1 matching 8 bases. Trimming cost V 2 bases and J 5 bases; bases outside gene matches: 9. The CDR3 length is 17 residues. CDR1 is SGHRS, CDR2 YFSETQ, per germline. The CDR3 DNA follows: TGCGCCAGCAGCTTATTGGCGGGACAGGAAGATAATTCACCCCTCCACTTT. Translated: CASSLLAGQEDNSPLHF.

The chain couples TRBV7-2 to TRBJ2-1, with 9 positions matching TRBD2. V shed 1 base and J 15 bases; nucleotides not matched to a gene: 7. CDR1 is SGHTA, CDR2 FQGNSA, per germline. The CDR3 covers 13 residues. DNA for the CDR3: TGTGCCAGCAGCTTAGTGTCGCGGGGGGGTTGGTTCTTC. This gives the protein CASSLVSRGGWFF.